The clone carrying this T cell receptor beta chain was seen at least ten times. No antigen is known for it. With 0 bases removed from V and 8 bases from J, the gap between germline ends came to 10 bases. Germline V lookup: CDR1 MNHEY, CDR2 SMNVEV (reference sequence). The CDR3 extends over 14 amino acids. Through template switching, a universal primer site was introduced, and the cDNA contained unique molecular identifiers. One entry per CDR3 protein, called by TCRdb with MiXCR from the 5' RACE reads. This sample yields some 710,000 distinct CDR3 sequences, of which roughly 6% are seen a single time; 1.5% to 2% belongs to the top ten. The data stem from a study of identical twins. Study-wide findings and caveats: Out-of-frame sharing of TCR alpha in monozygotic twins was underestimated by models.

Specimen: naive T cells sorted from blood. The chain uses TRBV27 and TRBJ1-4, with D perhaps matching TRBD1 (5 bases). The TCR sequence derives from a young man in good health. CDR3 DNA sequence: TGTGCCAGCAGTTTATCCTGGGGGGGAGAAAAACTGTTTTTT. Encoded protein: CASSLSWGGEKLFF.